This T cell receptor beta chain came from a study of regulatory T cells in long-lasting Graves disease. Through Arm-PCR of CDR3 regions and iRepertoire HTBI primers, TCR beta libraries were built. TCRdb itself ran the multiplex PCR reads through MiXCR, one entry per CDR3 protein. The data contain under 300,000 distinct CDR3 sequences, about 17% of them singletons. Germline CDR1 and CDR2: SGHRS and YFSETQ. V was shortened by 5 bases and J by 7 bases, with 21 bases between the two germline ends. The CDR3 sequence is 15 residues long. This clonotype was seen many times. Time point here: newly diagnosed GD, antithyroid drugs for less than 3 months. PBMC RNA was the source of the TCR library. These data also featured in a second study, about T cells in Graves' hyperthyroidism and ophthalmopathy.

The sequences come from peripheral blood mononuclear cells (PBMCs), collected at new diagnosis, from a patient treated with antithyroid drugs. This sequence was found in a woman aged 30 to 39 with Graves disease. The rearrangement uses TRBV5-1 and TRBJ1-2; weak D call: TRBD1 (5 bases). The CDR3 here is CASSLNQGDAVGYTF. Written as DNA, the CDR3 is TGCGCCAGCAGTCTAAACCAGGGAGATGCGGTTGGCTACACCTTC.